The 15 T cell receptor beta chains below come from one sample, sequenced in a study of blood T cell repertoires in COVID-19. The table came from immunoSEQ multiplex PCR; TCRdb's copy has only in-frame clones and leaves some out. Of about 300,000 clones listed, around 87% were seen once; the top ten hold roughly 1.3%. The sequencing input was peripheral blood. These receptors came from a man between 65 and 80 years old with acute or convalescent COVID-19.

The CDR3 here is CASSQGRKNTGELFF. The CDR3 region has the DNA TGCGCCAGCAGCCAGGGGAGAAAGAACACCGGGGAGCTGTTTTTT. The chain employs TRBV4-3 and TRBJ2-2; D perhaps matches TRBD2 (5 bases). V lost 3 bases to trimming and J lost 1 base, with 9 bases between them. Germline V gives CDR1 LGHNA, CDR2 YSLEER. CDR3 length: 15 amino acids.

This clone was seen a single time. V and J are TRBV6-2 or TRBV6-3 and TRBJ2-6; 8 nucleotides match TRBD1. The ends lost 7 bases at V and 12 bases at J; junction bases unmatched: 8. CDR3 size: 13 residues. CDR1 MNHEY and CDR2 SVGEGT come from the germline V gene. CDR3 nucleotides: TGTGCCAGCAACCCAACAGGGGGTAGCGTCCTGACTTTC. Encoded protein: CASNPTGGSVLTF.

This clone was detected only once. The rearrangement uses TRBV7-8 and TRBJ1-1, with a possible D match to TRBD1 (6 bases). CDR3 length: 17 amino acids. Trimming stripped 2 bases from V and 1 base from J, with 17 bases between. Germline-derived CDR1 and CDR2 are SGHVS and FQNEAQ. CDR3 coding DNA: TGTGCCAGCAGCTTAATGAGGAGGCAGGGGCCGAACACTGAAGCTTTCTTT. Amino acids: CASSLMRRQGPNTEAFF. The full variable domain, its missing parts supplied by reference TRBV7-8 and TRBJ1-1, is GAGVSQSPRYKVAKRGQDVALRCDPISGHVSLFWYQQALGQGPEFLTYFQNEAQLDKSGLPSDRFFAERPEGSVSTLKIQRTQQEDSAVYLCASSLMRRQGPNTEAFFGQGTRLTVV.

J is TRBJ1-3 and V is TRBV28; D is uncertain. The V end lost 7 bases, the J end lost 4 bases, and 14 bases lay between the germline ends. CDR1 MDHEN and CDR2 SYDVKM come from the germline V gene. This CDR3 region has 14 residues. The CDR3 loop reads CASTGAYEGNTIYF. In nucleotides, the CDR3 is TGTGCCAGCACTGGAGCCTACGAGGGAAACACCATATATTTT.

V is TRBV28 and J is TRBJ2-7; perhaps TRBD1 as D (6 bases). V lost 6 bases to trimming and J lost 4 bases, with 10 bases between them. Germline assignment: CDR1 MDHEN and CDR2 SYDVKM. The CDR3 is made up of 12 amino acids. CDR3: CASRRQVYEQYF. DNA of the CDR3: TGTGCCAGCAGGAGACAGGTGTACGAGCAGTACTTC.

For this clone: At one end the junction does not follow the germline gene, possibly because of a read error. The rearrangement links TRBV3-1 (or the pseudogene TRBV3-2) to TRBJ2-7, with TRBD2 identical over 11 bases. Germline V CDR1 and CDR2: LGHDT, YNNKEL (reference sequence). This CDR3 contains 12 residues. The CDR3 loop reads CASSHLRTSGSF. The CDR3 DNA follows: TGTGCCAGCAGCCACCTTAGGACTAGCGGGTCGTTC.

V and J are TRBV14 and TRBJ2-1; no firm D call. Germline V CDR1 and CDR2: SGHDN, FVKESK. The CDR3 covers 14 residues. V lost 3 bases and J lost 11, with 17 bases in between. This chain's CDR3 is CASSHQAAPWKQFF. CDR3 sequence (DNA): TGTGCCAGCAGCCACCAAGCAGCGCCATGGAAGCAGTTCTTC.

The chain uses TRBV19 and TRBJ1-1; D is perhaps TRBD1 (5 bases). The CDR3 has 14 amino acids. In germline, CDR1 is LNHDA, CDR2 SQIVND (reference sequence). The ends were cut back, 6 bases at V and 5 bases at J, with 16 bases in the middle. CDR3 amino acids: CASRLRDLRTEAFF. As DNA, the CDR3 is TGTGCCAGTAGACTGAGGGACTTGAGGACTGAAGCTTTCTTT.

With respect to this clone: The identical CDR3 is also encoded by other nucleotide sequences in the sample. The gene calls are TRBV19 and TRBJ1-5, with TRBD1 as a possible D gene (5 bases). Germline-derived CDR1 and CDR2 are LNHDA and SQIVND (reference sequence). The ends were cut back, 2 bases at V and 4 bases at J, with 9 bases in the middle. The CDR3 consists of 14 residues. The CDR3 spells CASSIPRGNQPQHF. The CDR3 DNA reads TGTGCCAGTAGTATACCTAGGGGAAATCAGCCCCAGCATTTT. Full variable domain (rest looked up from reference TRBV19 and TRBJ1-5): DGGITQSPKYLFRKEGQNVTLSCEQNLNHDAMYWYRQDPGQGLRLIYYSQIVNDFQKGDIAEGYSVSREKKESFPLTVTSAQKNPTAFYLCASSIPRGNQPQHFGDGTRLSIL.

J is TRBJ2-3 and V is TRBV28, with D possibly being TRBD1 (7 bases). The V gene lost 5 bases and the J gene lost 5 bases, with 11 bases spanning the gap. Germline CDR1 and CDR2: MDHEN and SYDVKM. This CDR3 region has 13 residues. CDR3 DNA sequence: TGTGCCAGCAGTAGACAGGGAGGAGATACGCAGTATTTT. Translated: CASSRQGGDTQYF.

The V gene is TRBV6-2 or TRBV6-3, the J gene TRBJ2-1, with 9 bases matching TRBD1. Losses at the gene ends were 6 bases for V and 10 bases for J; bases not matched to a gene: 13. The CDR3 totals 15 residues. CDR1 MNHEY and CDR2 SVGEGT come from the germline V gene. The CDR3 bases are TGTGCCAGCAGACCTAGGGGGACAGGGACCCAGGAGCAGTTCTTC. It yields the protein CASRPRGTGTQEQFF.

V gene TRBV5-1 combines with J gene TRBJ1-5; no firm D call. Looked up from germline, CDR1 is SGHRS and CDR2 is YFSETQ. CDR3 size: 14 residues. V gave up 0 bases and J gave up 2 bases, with 6 bases separating them. This CDR3 is CASSLVGGNQPQHF. In DNA form, the CDR3 reads TGCGCCAGCAGCTTGGTCGGGGGCAATCAGCCCCAGCATTTT.

V and J are TRBV5-4 and TRBJ1-2; 7 bases agree with TRBD1. Losses at the gene ends were 5 bases for V and 4 bases for J; bases not matched to a gene: 11. This CDR3 has 15 amino acids. Germline lookup yields CDR1 SGHNT and CDR2 YYREEE (reference sequence). CDR3 sequence: CASSQRTGLLYGYTF. DNA of the CDR3: TGTGCCAGCAGTCAAAGGACAGGACTCCTCTATGGCTACACCTTC.

The chain is built from TRBV27 and TRBJ2-5; 8 nucleotides match TRBD1. V shed 5 bases and J 2 bases; nucleotides not matched to a gene: 19. CDR1 and CDR2 from the germline V gene are MNHEY and SMNVEV (reference sequence). The CDR3 has 19 amino acids. The CDR3 is CASSPLGIWTGRSQETQYF. The CDR3 DNA reads TGTGCCAGCAGTCCTCTCGGGATATGGACAGGGAGATCACAAGAGACCCAGTACTTC.

J is TRBJ2-7 and V is TRBV11-2; maybe TRBD1 (5 bases). The CDR3 runs 15 residues. Germline V gene lookup returns CDR1 SGHAT and CDR2 FQNNGV. V was clipped by 6 bases and J by 6 bases, with 21 bases between them. CDR3: CASRPTALNQGEQYF. For the CDR3, the DNA is TGTGCCAGCAGGCCGACAGCCTTGAATCAAGGCGAGCAGTACTTC.